This T cell receptor beta chain was identified in a study of patients and donors after allogeneic stem cell transplantation. This clonotype was detected a few times. TCRdb re-called the RT-PCR reads through MiXCR, storing one row per CDR3 protein. This sample has roughly 250,000 distinct CDR3 sequences, with around an eighth found just once. V gave up 7 bases and J gave up 3 bases, with 16 bases separating them. The CDR3 is made up of 14 amino acids. Source material: blood, either unsorted or a sorted T cell fraction (not recorded which). This chain connects TRBV6-7 to TRBJ2-7, with a possible D match to TRBD1 (6 bases). TRBV6-7 is an ORF; its function is uncertain. The TCR comes from a human donor who was either an allogeneic HSCT recipient or a stem cell or donor lymphocyte infusion donor (not recorded which). It is not recorded whose cells these are; they may come from a transplant donor. The CDR3 bases are TGTGCCAGCAAATCTCCGGGACAAGTCTACGAGCAGTACTTC. Protein product: CASKSPGQVYEQYF.